The source of this TCR beta chain is a study of blood T cell repertoires in COVID-19 (dated by TCRdb to 2018 to 2021). In terms of the full investigation: Samples from collaborators originated in the United States, Italy and Spain and spanned both the acute and convalescent phases of COVID-19. Nearly every sample came with metadata listing a de-identified subject ID, COVID-19 status, age in years and sex. Where available, HLA class I and class II types were obtained from metadata supplied by the sample provider rather than from assay-based typing. Deeply sampled blood TCRbeta repertoires from subjects exposed to, actively infected with, or recovered from COVID-19 were included in the dataset. A freely available public database, intended as a resource for researchers studying the immune response to SARS-CoV-2, is where the repertoires were released. The samples were drawn from the first 160 participants of the ongoing ImmuneRACE study and from under 1,500 subjects provided by 6 global collaborators. The prospective study material was composed of cDNA or gDNA derived from T cells, B-cell-depleted T cells, or PBMCs. Overall study outcomes, separate from this receptor: The quantity of clinical and demographic metadata differed by source and by participant and was supplied without curation.

The immunoSEQ Assay, a bias-controlled multiplex PCR, was used to amplify TCRbeta CDR3 regions from genomic DNA. On the authors' methods: The number of nucleated cells in each sample was estimated by amplification of reference gene primers within the assay. Sequence reads were collapsed and filtered to measure the absolute abundance of every unique TCRbeta CDR3 rearrangement. For each sample, productive Simpson clonality was calculated as the square root of Simpson's diversity index over productive rearrangements. TCRdb mirrors the immuneACCESS table, restricted to in-frame sequences. Some clones are absent from its copies; in checked studies, under half trace to an unresolved V gene, and the reason for the others is unknown. Clonal size and the V and J genes are those of that table, whereas D and trimming came from the DNA. Counted in this sample were about 280,000 clones; 87% of them appeared once. The ten largest clones add up to roughly 6.2% of the sample.

In the case of this clone: Its antigen remains unidentified. Per-base qualities were not stored, and no clone one base away is much larger.

According to the germline V gene, CDR1 reads MNHEY and CDR2 reads SVGAGI. The junction shows trimming of 0 bases on V and 4 bases on J, and the gene matches do not reach 6 bases of it. The CDR3, cysteine through phenylalanine, is 16 amino acids long. The kept DNA is CDR3 alone, 48 bases in frame from the first base. Enrolling through a virtual design, the prospective study's participants ranged in age from roughly 18 to 95 years and lived across roughly 23 United States geographic areas. To assign participants to cohorts, the prospective study relied on clinical history that participants themselves reported in a screening survey and a study questionnaire. For ImmuneRACE Cohort 3, a participant was defined as recovered based on two consecutive negative NP/OP PCR tests, clearance by a healthcare professional, or resolution of symptoms. Each participant in the prospective study had whole blood, serum and a nasopharyngeal or oropharyngeal swab collected by mobile phlebotomists. Prospective study participants could optionally give additional blood draws and questionnaires over an approximately two-month period. Blood samples from the prospective study were shipped frozen or at room temperature prior to DNA extraction.

This sequence was found in a woman aged 40-49 years who had recovered from COVID-19. Sequencing used PBMCs or T cells enriched from blood (not recorded which). The V gene is TRBV6-5 and the J gene is TRBJ2-3, with 8 junctional bases fitting TRBD2. The CDR3 protein is CASSYSTSGRADTQYF. The DNA sequence is as follows: TGTGCCAGCAGTTACTCGACCAGCGGGAGAGCAGATACGCAGTATTTT.